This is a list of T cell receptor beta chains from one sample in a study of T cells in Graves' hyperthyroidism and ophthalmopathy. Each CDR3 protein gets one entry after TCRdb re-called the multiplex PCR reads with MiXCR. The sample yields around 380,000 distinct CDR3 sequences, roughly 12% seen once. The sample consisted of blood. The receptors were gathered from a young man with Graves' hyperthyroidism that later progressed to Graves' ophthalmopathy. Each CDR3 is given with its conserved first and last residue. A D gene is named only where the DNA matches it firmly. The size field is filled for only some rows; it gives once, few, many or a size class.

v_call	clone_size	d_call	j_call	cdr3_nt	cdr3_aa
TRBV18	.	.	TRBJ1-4	TGTGCCAGCTCACGATCTAAGGGAACTAATGAAAAACTGTTTTTT	CASSRSKGTNEKLFF
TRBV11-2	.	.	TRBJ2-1	TGTGCCAGCAGCCCCATAAGGCGATGGAATGAGCAGTTCTTC	CASSPIRRWNEQFF
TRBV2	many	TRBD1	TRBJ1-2	TGTGCCAGCGGCCAGGGGGCGGGCGGCTACACCTTC	CASGQGAGGYTF
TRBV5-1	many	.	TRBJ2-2	TGCGCCAGCAGCCTGGACACGAGGAACACCGGGGAGCTGTTTTTT	CASSLDTRNTGELFF
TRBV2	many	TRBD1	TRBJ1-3	TGTGCCAGCAGGTGGACAGGGGAAGGAAACACCATATATTTT	CASRWTGEGNTIYF
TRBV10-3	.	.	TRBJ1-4	TGTGCCATCAGTGAGTCGAGTGCAGGGTTGGAAAAACTGTTTTTT	CAISESSAGLEKLFF
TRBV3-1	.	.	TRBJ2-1	TGTGCCAGCAGCGTCCGGGGGCAGGCTGTGCAGTTCTTC	CASSVRGQAVQFF
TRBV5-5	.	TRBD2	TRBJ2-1	TGTGCCAGCAGCTTGCAACTAGCGGGAGGGATCAATGAGCAGTTCTTC	CASSLQLAGGINEQFF
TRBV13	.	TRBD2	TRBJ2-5	TGTGCCAGCAGCTTAGTGGGGACTACCGAACAAGAGACCCAGTACTTC	CASSLVGTTEQETQYF
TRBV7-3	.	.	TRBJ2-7	TGTGCCAGCAGCTTAACGGGGAACCCCAAATACGAGCAGTACTTC	CASSLTGNPKYEQYF
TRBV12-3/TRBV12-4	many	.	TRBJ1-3	TGTGCCAGCAGTTATGACAGGAGCTCTGGAAACACCATATATTTT	CASSYDRSSGNTIYF
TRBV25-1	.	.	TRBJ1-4	TGTGCCAGCAGCCCGGACGGTGAAAAACTGTTTTTT	CASSPDGEKLFF
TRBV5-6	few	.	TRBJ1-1	TGTGCCAGCAGCTTGGGACAGCCTCGGCTCGACACTGAAGCTTTCTTT	CASSLGQPRLDTEAFF
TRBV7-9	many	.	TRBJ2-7	TGTGCCAGCAGCCATCCACACAGGGACCCCTACGAGCAGTACTTC	CASSHPHRDPYEQYF
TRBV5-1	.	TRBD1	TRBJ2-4	TGCGCCAGCAGCACAGAGGGACAGGGGAGAGACATTCAGTACTTC	CASSTEGQGRDIQYF
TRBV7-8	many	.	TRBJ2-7	TGTGCCAGCAGCCCGAGGGAGAGATCCTACGAGCAGTACTTC	CASSPRERSYEQYF
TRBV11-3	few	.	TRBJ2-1	TGTGCCAGCAGCTTACGGCTCCGGGCCGATGAGCAGTTCTTC	CASSLRLRADEQFF
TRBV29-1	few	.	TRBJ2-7	.	CSVEDLSGVDEQYF
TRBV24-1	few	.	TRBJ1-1	TGTGCCACCAGTGACCCAGGGAGCACTGAAGCTTTCTTT	CATSDPGSTEAFF
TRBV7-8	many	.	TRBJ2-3	TGTGCCAGCAGCCCCTCTCCCAGCCGACGCACAGATACGCAGTATTTT	CASSPSPSRRTDTQYF
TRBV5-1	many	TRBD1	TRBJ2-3	TGCGCCAGCAGCTTGCAACAGGGGGGCACAGATACGCAGTATTTT	CASSLQQGGTDTQYF
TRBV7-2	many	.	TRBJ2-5	TGTGCCAGCAGGGACATTAAGCGGGCCGAGACCCAGTACTTC	CASRDIKRAETQYF
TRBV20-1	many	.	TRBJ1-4	TGCAGTGCTATCAGGGGAGGGCAGGAAAAACTGTTTTTT	CSAIRGGQEKLFF
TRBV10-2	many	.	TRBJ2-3	TGCGCCAGCAGGGCGGGGGCCTACACAGATACGCAGTATTTT	CASRAGAYTDTQYF
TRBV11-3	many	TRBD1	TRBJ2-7	TGTGCCAGCAGGAGGACAGGGGTTAGCGCCTACGAGCAGTACTTC	CASRRTGVSAYEQYF
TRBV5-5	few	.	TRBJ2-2	TGCGCCAGCAGCCTCGGTAGGAGGATCGACACCGGGGAGCTGTTTTTT	CASSLGRRIDTGELFF
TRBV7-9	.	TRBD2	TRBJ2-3	TGTGCCAGCAGTGTCAGCGGGGGGTACACAGATACGCAGTATTTT	CASSVSGGYTDTQYF
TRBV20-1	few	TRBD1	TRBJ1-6	TGCAGTGCTCGCCGGACAGGCTTTAGCTCCTATAATTCACCCCTCCACTTT	CSARRTGFSSYNSPLHF
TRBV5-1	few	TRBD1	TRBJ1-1	TGCGCCAGCAGCTCGAGGACAGGTGAAGCTTTCTTT	CASSSRTGEAFF
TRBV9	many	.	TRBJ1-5	TGTGCCAGCAGCCCCGGGCGAAGCAATCAGCCCCAGCATTTT	CASSPGRSNQPQHF
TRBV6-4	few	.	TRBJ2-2	TGTGCCAGCCAGTTAGCGTCGAACACCGGGGAGCTGTTTTTT	CASQLASNTGELFF
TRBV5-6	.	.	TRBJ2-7	TGTGCCAGCAGCGATGGACAAGCCTACGAGCAGTACTTC	CASSDGQAYEQYF
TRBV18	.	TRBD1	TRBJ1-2	TGTGCCAGCTCACCACCGGGACAGCCTGGCTACACCTTC	CASSPPGQPGYTF
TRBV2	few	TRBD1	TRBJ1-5	TGTGCCAGCAGCCCCCGGGACAGAATGAATCAGCCCCAGCATTTT	CASSPRDRMNQPQHF
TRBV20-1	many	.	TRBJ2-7	TGCAGTGCTAGAGTTGGGGGGCGGTACGAGCAGTACTTC	CSARVGGRYEQYF
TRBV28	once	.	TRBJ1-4	TGTGCCAGCAGTTTATGGGGGGGGGCAACTAATGAAAAACTGTTTTTT	CASSLWGGATNEKLFF
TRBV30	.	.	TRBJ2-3	TGTGCCTGGAGTGTACTCACAGATACGCAGTATTTT	CAWSVLTDTQYF
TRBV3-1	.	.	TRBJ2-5	TGTGCCAACAGCCAAGATCTGACCCGGGAGGAGACCCAGTACTTC	CANSQDLTREETQYF
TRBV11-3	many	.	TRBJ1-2	TGTGCCAGCAGCTTACCCGTAGCGGCAGGGGTTGACTATGGCTACACCTTC	CASSLPVAAGVDYGYTF